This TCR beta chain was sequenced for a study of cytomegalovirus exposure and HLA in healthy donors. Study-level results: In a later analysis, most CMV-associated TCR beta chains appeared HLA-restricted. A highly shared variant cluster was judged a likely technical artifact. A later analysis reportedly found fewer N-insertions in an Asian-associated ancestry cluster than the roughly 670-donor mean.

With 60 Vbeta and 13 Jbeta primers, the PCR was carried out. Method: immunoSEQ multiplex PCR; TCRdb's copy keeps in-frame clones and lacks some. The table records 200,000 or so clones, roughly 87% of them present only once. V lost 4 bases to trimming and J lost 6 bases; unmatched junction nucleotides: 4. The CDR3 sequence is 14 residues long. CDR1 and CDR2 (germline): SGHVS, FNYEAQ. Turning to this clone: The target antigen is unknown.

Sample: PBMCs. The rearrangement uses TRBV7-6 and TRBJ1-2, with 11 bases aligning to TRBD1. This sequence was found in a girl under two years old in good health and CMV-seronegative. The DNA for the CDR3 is TGTGCCAGCAGCTGGGGGACAGGGGGGGATGGCTACACCTTC. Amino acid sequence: CASSWGTGGDGYTF.